This T cell receptor (beta chain) was obtained from a study of T cell responses to AZD1222 COVID-19 vaccine. Points from the study as a whole: The sample set comprised mostly white British donors with more females, and clonal diversity was possibly underestimated.

As regards this clone: Its target is unknown.

The CDR3 is 16 amino acids. Germline CDR1 is KGHSH and CDR2 is LQKENI. Trimming took 3 bases from V and 1 from J; bases not matched to a gene: 7. Sequencing was performed with immunoSEQ multiplex PCR; in TCRdb, only in-frame clones are kept and a portion is missing. The sample includes 150,000 to 200,000 clones, 85% to 95% of them seen just once. The sequences come from peripheral blood, collected on day 0 of AZD1222 vaccination. The source of this sequence is an adult in good health. The V call is TRBV18, the J call TRBJ1-1; TRBD1 matches 8 bases. The CDR3 nucleotides read TGTGCCAGCTCACCCCAGGGGGCGAAGGGGAACACTGAAGCTTTCTTT. It translates to CASSPQGAKGNTEAFF.